This T cell receptor (beta chain) was obtained from a study of cytomegalovirus exposure and HLA in healthy donors. In the case of this clone: Its cognate antigen is unknown.

Study findings and constraints: Donors were assumed by presence/absence analyses to have roughly uniform sequencing depth. The investigators catalogued 150 or so TCR beta chains as cytomegalovirus-associated.

This cohort consisted of healthy bone marrow donors. A multiplex PCR was run with 60 Vbeta primers and 13 Jbeta primers. This table comes from immunoSEQ multiplex PCR, and its TCRdb copy is limited to in-frame clones, with some not included. This sample's table reports 45,000 to 50,000 clones. The germline V gene encodes CDR1 MNHEY and CDR2 SVGAGI. With 3 bases removed from V and 2 bases from J, the gap between germline ends came to 8 bases. This CDR3 spans 14 amino acids. The sequenced sample was PBMCs. The sequence was obtained from a male donor in good health and CMV-seronegative. The chain carries TRBV6-5 and TRBJ2-1; no definite D call. The DNA for the CDR3 is TGTGCCAGCAGTTATCTCGCGACCTACAATGAGCAGTTCTTC. This sequence encodes CASSYLATYNEQFF.